One sample yielded the 31 T cell receptor beta chains listed below, sequenced in a study of T cell changes during pregnancy in multiple sclerosis. Clones were read by immunoSEQ multiplex PCR, and TCRdb kept only the in-frame ones, dropping some. The sample lists about 52,000 clones; around 94% were seen once. The sample was CD4+ T cells from peripheral blood mononuclear cells, taken in the third trimester of pregnancy. Receptors were obtained from a female donor with multiple sclerosis, enrolled in a pregnancy study.

The chain uses TRBV7-2 and TRBJ2-2; TRBD1 aligns across 8 bases. CDR3 length: 14 residues. Germline CDR1 is SGHTA and CDR2 is FQGNSA. Trimming removed 6 bases from V and 6 bases from J; junction bases left unmatched: 6. The CDR3 spells CASRAGQGAGELFF. The CDR3 DNA sequence: TGTGCCAGCAGGGCAGGACAGGGTGCCGGGGAGCTGTTTTTT.

The rearrangement joins TRBV5-6 to TRBJ1-6, with 7 bases identical to TRBD1. Per germline, CDR1 SGHDT and CDR2 YYEEEE. CDR3 length: 15 amino acids. V lost 2 bases to trimming and J lost 3 bases; unmatched junction nucleotides: 2. Written as DNA, the CDR3 is TGTGCCAGCAGCTTTTCAGGGGGCTATAATTCACCCCTCCACTTT. Amino acids: CASSFSGGYNSPLHF.

The chain couples TRBV7-6 to TRBJ2-5, with TRBD1 matching over 8 bases. The CDR3 sequence is 16 residues long. V shed 1 base, J shed 3 bases, and the junction held 7 bases outside the gene matches. Germline loops: CDR1 SGHVS, CDR2 FNYEAQ. CDR3 sequence (DNA): TGTGCCAGCAGCTTAGGGACAGGGAAGTGGGAAGAGACCCAGTACTTC. Translating gives CASSLGTGKWEETQYF.

The chain is built from TRBV5-5 and TRBJ1-4, with 10 bases aligning to TRBD1. Germline loops: CDR1 SGHKS, CDR2 YYEKEE (reference sequence). The J segment lost 8 bases and the V segment lost 3 bases, leaving 7 bases of the junction unmatched. This CDR3 comprises 15 residues. CDR3 in amino acids: CASSSGDRGFEKLFF. CDR3 DNA sequence: TGTGCCAGCAGCTCCGGGGACAGGGGTTTCGAAAAACTGTTTTTT.

This clone is a singleton in its sample. The J gene is TRBJ2-1, the V gene TRBV6-4, with 9 bases aligning to TRBD2. Germline CDR1 and CDR2: MRHNA and SNTAGT. The ends lost 3 bases at V and 5 bases at J; junction bases unmatched: 8. The length of the CDR3 is 16 residues. The CDR3 reads CASSEMAGGGHNEQFF. As DNA, the CDR3 is TGTGCCAGCAGTGAGATGGCGGGAGGGGGACACAATGAGCAGTTCTTC.

This clone was found once. The genes are TRBV6-1 and TRBJ2-1, with 11 bases matching TRBD1. V lost 5 bases to trimming and J lost 5 bases; unmatched junction nucleotides: 5. The V gene's germline CDR1 is MNHNS and CDR2 SASEGT. The CDR3 covers 15 residues. The CDR3, as DNA: TGTGCCAGCAGTCCCGGGACAGGGGGACACAATGAGCAGTTCTTC. It is translated as CASSPGTGGHNEQFF.

The V call is TRBV12-5, the J call TRBJ2-2; the match to TRBD1 covers 8 bases. The CDR3 is 18 residues long. Germline CDR1 and CDR2: LGHNT and FRNRAP. The J segment lost 1 base and the V segment lost 0 bases, leaving 7 bases of the junction unmatched. The CDR3 spells CASGLVQGGQGNTGELFF. The CDR3, as DNA: TGTGCTAGTGGTTTGGTACAAGGTGGACAGGGGAACACCGGGGAGCTGTTTTTT.

The chain joins TRBV11-2 to TRBJ1-1; 7 nucleotides match TRBD1. The V gene end was trimmed by 5 bases and the J gene end by 5 bases; junction bases not matched to a gene: 14. Germline CDR1 and CDR2: SGHAT and FQNNGV. CDR3 length equals 16 residues. The DNA for the CDR3 is TGTGCCAGCAGCCTATTCCTGACAGGGAGTGGTACTGAAGCTTTCTTT. Translated: CASSLFLTGSGTEAFF.

This clone appeared a single time. V is TRBV5-1 and J is TRBJ1-1; D might be TRBD1 (6 bases). Looked up from germline, CDR1 is SGHRS and CDR2 is YFSETQ. V lost 4 bases and J lost 1, with 14 bases in between. CDR3 length: 15 residues. The CDR3 protein is CASSAAGTPNTEAFF. In DNA form, the CDR3 reads TGCGCCAGCAGCGCGGCCGGGACACCGAACACTGAAGCTTTCTTT. Variable domain in full (rest from reference TRBV5-1 and TRBJ1-1): KAGVTQTPRYLIKTRGQQVTLSCSPISGHRSVSWYQQTPGQGLQFLFEYFSETQRNKGNFPGRFSGRQFSNSRSEMNVSTLELGDSALYLCASSAAGTPNTEAFFGQGTRLTVV.

V and J are TRBV7-8 and TRBJ1-1, with 8 bases fitting TRBD1. J gave up 1 base and V 4 bases, and 8 bases lay outside the gene matches. CDR3 length: 16 amino acids. Germline-derived CDR1 and CDR2 are SGHVS and FQNEAQ. CDR3 nucleotide sequence: TGTGCCAGCAGCTCCCGACAGGGGTTGGGGAACACTGAAGCTTTCTTT. It specifies CASSSRQGLGNTEAFF.

J is TRBJ2-2 and V is TRBV11-3; D remains ambiguous. CDR3 size: 12 residues. CDR1 and CDR2 (germline): SGHNT, YENEEA. V was shortened by 5 bases and J by 6 bases, with 7 bases between the two germline ends. CDR3 DNA sequence: TGTGCCAGCAGCCCTCGGTCCGGGGAGCTGTTTTTT. It encodes CASSPRSGELFF.

This chain uses TRBV7-2 with TRBJ2-1, with a tentative D call TRBD1 (7 bases). The germline gives CDR1 SGHTA, CDR2 FQGNSA. This CDR3 has 15 residues. V gave up 3 bases and J gave up 4 bases, with 13 bases separating them. The DNA of the CDR3 is TGTGCCAGCAGCTTCCGGGACAGCGGGTACAATGAGCAGTTCTTC. Translating it yields CASSFRDSGYNEQFF.

V is TRBV10-2 and J is TRBJ1-1; the D is unclear. Per germline, CDR1 WSHSY and CDR2 SAAADI. Trimming stripped 3 bases from V and 5 bases from J, with 16 bases between. The CDR3 length is 15 residues. The CDR3 DNA reads as TGCGCCAGCAGTGATGCAAGAGGGCGAAAGACTGAAGCTTTCTTT. This sequence encodes CASSDARGRKTEAFF.

The rearrangement uses TRBV7-8 and TRBJ2-1; 10 nucleotides align to TRBD2. The CDR3 runs to 18 residues. With V trimmed by 1 base and J by 6 bases, 12 bases remained unmatched. Germline V gives CDR1 SGHVS, CDR2 FQNEAQ. CDR3 protein: CASSLETYSSGRGNEQFF. The CDR3 DNA follows: TGTGCCAGCAGCTTAGAGACTTATTCTAGCGGGAGAGGCAATGAGCAGTTCTTC.

V usage is TRBV7-2 and J usage is TRBJ1-3; no clear D gene. This CDR3 has 13 amino acids. V gave up 2 bases and J gave up 4 bases, with 6 bases separating them. CDR1 is SGHTA, CDR2 FQGNSA, per germline. The CDR3 loop is CASSLSRGNTIYF. In DNA, the CDR3 is TGTGCCAGCAGCTTATCCCGGGGAAACACCATATATTTT.

The J gene is TRBJ1-2, the V gene TRBV5-1, with 7 bases lining up with TRBD1. After removal of 0 bases from V and 3 bases from J, the junction contained 8 bases not matched to a gene. This CDR3 has 16 amino acids. Looked up from germline, CDR1 is SGHRS and CDR2 is YFSETQ. CDR3 loop: CASSLETGPWDYGYTF. CDR3 nucleotide sequence: TGCGCCAGCAGCTTGGAGACAGGGCCATGGGACTATGGCTACACCTTC.

The chain has TRBV5-6 and TRBJ1-2; D call uncertain. The V gene's germline CDR1 is SGHDT and CDR2 YYEEEE. The CDR3 has 14 residues. V lost 0 bases to trimming and J lost 4 bases, with 10 bases between them. CDR3: CASSLAGPFYGYTF. The DNA for the CDR3 is TGTGCCAGCAGCTTGGCAGGTCCTTTCTATGGCTACACCTTC.

The chain carries TRBV10-2 and TRBJ1-1; TRBD1 matches 10 bases. Germline V gives CDR1 WSHSY, CDR2 SAAADI. V lost 1 base, J lost 2 bases, and 1 base stayed unmatched. This CDR3 has 15 amino acids. CDR3 DNA: TGCGCCAGCAGTGAGTGGACAGGGGGAAACACTGAAGCTTTCTTT. This translates into CASSEWTGGNTEAFF.

In its sample, this clone was seen once. The chain employs TRBV7-9 and TRBJ2-2; D possibly corresponds to TRBD2 (5 bases). With 4 bases removed from V and 9 bases from J, the gap between germline ends came to 18 bases. CDR3 length: 15 residues. From germline, CDR1 is SEHNR and CDR2 FQNEAQ (reference sequence). CDR3 nucleotides: TGTGCCAGCAGCTATTCCCGGGAAGGGATCAGGGAGCTGTTTTTT. This codes for CASSYSREGIRELFF.

V is TRBV19 and J is TRBJ2-5; D remains ambiguous. The V end was cut by 6 bases, the J end by 5 bases, with 19 bases between. This CDR3 region has 15 residues. Germline CDR1 LNHDA, CDR2 SQIVND (reference sequence). DNA for the CDR3: TGTGCCAGTAGCAACCCCTCCGCTCCCGGGGAGACCCAGTACTTC. Its translation: CASSNPSAPGETQYF.

The chain joins TRBV5-4 to TRBJ1-1; maybe TRBD1 (6 bases). CDR1 is SGHNT, CDR2 YYREEE, per germline (reference sequence). With 0 bases removed from V and 1 base from J, the gap between germline ends came to 10 bases. The CDR3 length is 15 residues. DNA of the CDR3: TGTGCCAGCAGCTTGGACAGGGTAGGGAACACTGAAGCTTTCTTT. Protein: CASSLDRVGNTEAFF.

The V gene is TRBV19, the J gene TRBJ2-3; 7 bases fit TRBD1. Trimming took 7 bases from V and 2 from J; bases not matched to a gene: 9. Germline loops: CDR1 LNHDA, CDR2 SQIVND (reference sequence). This CDR3 region has 15 residues. CDR3 sequence: CASTLTGSTTDTQYF. The CDR3, as DNA: TGTGCCAGTACCCTGACAGGGTCTACCACAGATACGCAGTATTTT.

This clone was recorded only once. The gene calls are TRBV5-1 and TRBJ2-1; TRBD2 might be the D (5 bases). In germline, CDR1 is SGHRS, CDR2 YFSETQ. Trimming cost V 4 bases and J 8 bases, with 16 bases left between them. The CDR3 runs 14 residues. The CDR3 loop reads CASSPGGQFHEQFF. The CDR3 DNA reads TGCGCCAGCAGCCCCGGAGGCCAATTCCATGAGCAGTTCTTC.

The rearrangement uses TRBV28 and TRBJ1-2, with 9 bases matching TRBD1. Trimming took 7 bases from V and 4 from J; bases not matched to a gene: 4. The CDR3 loop spans 13 amino acids. Germline V gene sequence: CDR1 MDHEN, CDR2 SYDVKM. CDR3 in DNA: TGTGCCAGCACACTGACAGGGGGCTATGGCTACACCTTC. Translated: CASTLTGGYGYTF.

The J gene is TRBJ2-1, the V gene TRBV19, with TRBD2 matching 13 bases. Trimming removed 6 bases from V and 9 bases from J; junction bases left unmatched: 8. The CDR3 is made up of 15 amino acids. Germline V lookup: CDR1 LNHDA, CDR2 SQIVND (reference sequence). Here the CDR3 DNA reads TGTGCCAGTAGGGGGACTAGCGGGAAGTCTAGTGAGCAGTTCTTC. Residues: CASRGTSGKSSEQFF.

The chain is built from TRBV19 and TRBJ1-1; tentatively, D is TRBD1 (6 bases). CDR3 length: 12 amino acids. The germline V gene encodes CDR1 LNHDA and CDR2 SQIVND (reference sequence). With 5 bases removed from V and 11 bases from J, the gap between germline ends came to 15 bases. Here the CDR3 DNA reads TGTGCCAGTAGTTTTACAGGGATCGGGGCTTTCTTT. This encodes CASSFTGIGAFF.

This sequence joins TRBV28 and TRBJ2-3; TRBD2 aligns across 11 bases. The V gene's germline CDR1 is MDHEN and CDR2 SYDVKM. The CDR3 has 13 residues. The V segment lost 6 bases and the J segment 12 bases; nucleotides outside the gene matches: 8. This CDR3 reads CASRSSGRPPQYF. The CDR3 bases are TGTGCCAGCAGGTCTAGCGGGAGGCCCCCACAGTATTTT.

The CDR3 sequence: CASTSSGSGANVLTF. CDR3 nucleotide sequence: TGTGCCAGCACCTCCTCGGGCTCTGGGGCCAACGTCCTGACTTTC. The chain carries TRBV28 and TRBJ2-6; no clear D gene. The germline V and J ends were trimmed by 7 bases and 0 bases, with 10 bases remaining between them. Looked up from germline, CDR1 is MDHEN and CDR2 is SYDVKM. The length of the CDR3 is 15 residues.

As DNA, the CDR3 is TGTGCCAGCAGCCCTCGGGTTACAGGGTACTACGAGCAGTACTTC. Its protein is CASSPRVTGYYEQYF. V usage is TRBV2 and J usage is TRBJ2-7; D is possibly TRBD1 (6 bases). Trimming pared 6 bases from V and 3 bases from J, leaving 18 bases between. Germline V lookup: CDR1 SNHLY, CDR2 FYNNEI. This CDR3 has 15 residues.

The chain uses TRBV30 and TRBJ2-3; D not resolved. The CDR3 is 15 residues long. Trimming removed 1 base from V and 3 bases from J, with 14 bases in between. Germline V lookup: CDR1 GTSNPN, CDR2 SVGIG (reference sequence). This CDR3 reads CAWSEGESRTDTQYF. The DNA of the CDR3 is TGTGCCTGGAGTGAAGGAGAATCTCGTACAGATACGCAGTATTTT. Drawing the rest from reference TRBV30 and TRBJ2-3, the complete variable domain is SQTIHQWPATLVQPVGSPLSLECTVEGTSNPNLYWYRQAAGRGLQLLFYSVGIGQISSEVPQNLSASRPQDRQFILSSKKLLLSDSGFYLCAWSEGESRTDTQYFGPGTRLTVL.

The DNA of the CDR3 is TGTGCCAGCAGTGACCGGGTCACCGAGCAGTACTTC. This gives the protein CASSDRVTEQYF. The chain carries TRBV6-1 and TRBJ2-7; no reliable D call. CDR3 length: 12 amino acids. V lost 3 bases, J lost 6 bases, and 9 bases lay in between. Germline CDR1 is MNHNS and CDR2 is SASEGT.